One sample yielded the 30 T cell receptor beta chains listed below, sequenced in a study of regulatory T cells in long-lasting Graves disease. TCR beta libraries were built with iRepertoire HTBI primers and Arm-PCR of CDR3 regions. Via MiXCR, TCRdb re-called the multiplex PCR reads, giving one row per CDR3 protein. The sample includes hundreds of thousands of distinct CDR3 sequences, around 13% seen only once; the top ten take approximately 9%. Time point defined: newly diagnosed GD, antithyroid drugs for less than 3 months. PBMCs provided the RNA from which the TCR library was made. These data were also reused for a study on T cells in Graves' hyperthyroidism and ophthalmopathy.

The material sequenced was peripheral blood mononuclear cells (PBMCs), taken at new diagnosis, from a patient treated with antithyroid drugs. Source of these receptors: a woman under 40 with Graves disease.

The sample holds many counts of this clonotype. The CDR3 coding sequence is TGTGCCAGCCGTAGGACAGGGGGGGACAATGAGCAGTTCTTC. It encodes CASRRTGGDNEQFF. The chain joins TRBV12-3 or TRBV12-4 to TRBJ2-1; 10 bases are a match to TRBD1. The CDR3 has 14 residues. Losses at the gene ends were 8 bases for V and 5 bases for J; bases not matched to a gene: 6.

The CDR3 nucleotides are TGCAGTGCTGACAGACTAGCGGGAGGTCAGAATGAGCAGTTCTTC. Translation gives CSADRLAGGQNEQFF. The chain links TRBV20-1 to TRBJ2-1; 13 nucleotides align to TRBD2. J lost 7 bases, V lost 5 bases, and 8 bases had no gene match. This CDR3 spans 15 amino acids. Germline V CDR1 and CDR2: DFQATT, SNEGSKA (reference sequence).

Only a few counts were recorded for this clonotype. The chain combines TRBV6-2 or TRBV6-3 with TRBJ1-5, with 7 bases that match TRBD1. This CDR3 contains 17 residues. Trimming at V came to 2 bases and at J to 1 base, leaving 8 bases not matched to a gene. CDR1 is MNHEY, CDR2 SVGEGT, per germline. The CDR3 here is CASSYKATGKSNQPQHF. The CDR3 DNA sequence: TGTGCCAGCAGTTACAAGGCGACAGGGAAGAGCAATCAGCCCCAGCATTTT.

In this sample, this clonotype turned up many times. The chain joins TRBV6-1 to TRBJ1-5; D call uncertain. Deletions cut 1 base from V and 0 bases from J, with 10 bases between. Germline loops: CDR1 MNHNS, CDR2 SASEGT. This CDR3 has 16 amino acids. The CDR3 loop reads CASSEVLVYSNQPQHF. The DNA for the CDR3 is TGTGCCAGCAGTGAAGTATTAGTATATAGCAATCAGCCCCAGCATTTT.

This clonotype came up many times. V usage is TRBV20-1 and J usage is TRBJ1-2; weak D call: TRBD1 (5 bases). Trimming cost V 5 bases and J 4 bases, with 8 bases left between them. Germline-derived CDR1 and CDR2 are DFQATT and SNEGSKA (reference sequence). The CDR3 has 11 residues. CDR3 in DNA: TGCAGTGCTTCCGACAGCTATGGCTACACCTTC. Translation gives CSASDSYGYTF.

This clonotype was counted between two and nine times. CDR3 nucleotide sequence: TGTGCCAGCAGCCAGCGTGGGGGAAGGGGCTACACCTTC. Encoded protein: CASSQRGGRGYTF. This chain uses TRBV7-9 with TRBJ1-2, with D maybe TRBD1 (5 bases). CDR1 and CDR2 from the germline V gene are SEHNR and FQNEAQ (reference sequence). This CDR3 contains 13 residues. V was pared by 5 bases and J by 8 bases, with 15 bases between.

This clonotype has at least ten counts. CDR3 coding DNA: TGTGCCAGCAGCTTAGCCGATCCGACAGGGATTCTGTACAATGAGCAGTTCTTC. Translation: CASSLADPTGILYNEQFF. This sequence joins TRBV7-9 and TRBJ2-1; 7 bases are shared with TRBD1. This CDR3 has 18 amino acids. The J segment lost 4 bases and the V segment lost 0 bases, leaving 12 bases of the junction unmatched. Looked up from germline, CDR1 is SEHNR and CDR2 is FQNEAQ (reference sequence).

This clonotype has a handful of counts. This chain joins TRBV9 and TRBJ2-3; possibly TRBD2 for D (5 bases). Trimming removed 3 bases at V and 2 bases at J, with 13 bases between. From germline, CDR1 is SGDLS and CDR2 YYNGEE. The CDR3 is 15 residues long. The CDR3 nucleotides read TGTGCCAGCAGCGACCGCGAGGGAACCACAGATACGCAGTATTTT. Amino acid sequence: CASSDREGTTDTQYF.

This clonotype was counted only a few times. Its ends do not fully match the called genes, so a read error is possible. V and J are TRBV27 and TRBJ1-1; 7 nucleotides align to TRBD1. The CDR3 length is 13 residues. Germline CDR1 and CDR2: MNHEY and SMNVEV (reference sequence). CDR3 nucleotides: TGTGCCAGCAGTATCGACAGGGACACTGAAGCTCTCTTT. This codes for CASSIDRDTEALF.

This clonotype came up a few times. The chain recombines TRBV28 with TRBJ2-1; D gene unclear. CDR3 length equals 13 residues. Germline V lookup: CDR1 MDHEN, CDR2 SYDVKM. V was cut by 1 base and J by 5 bases, with 6 bases left in between. The CDR3 sequence is CASSLYPNNEQFF. The CDR3 nucleotides read TGTGCCAGCAGTTTATACCCGAACAATGAGCAGTTCTTC.

At least ten counts were recorded for this clonotype. The CDR3 nucleotides are TGTGCCAGCAGTGAAACTCCGGGGACAGATTACAATGAGCAGTTCTTC. Translated: CASSETPGTDYNEQFF. The genes are TRBV6-2 or TRBV6-3 and TRBJ2-1; 7 bases are shared with TRBD1. Looked up from germline, CDR1 is MNHEY and CDR2 is SVGEGT. The trim removed 5 bases at V and 4 bases at J, leaving 11 bases unmatched. The CDR3 consists of 16 residues.

This clonotype has ten or more counts. The gene calls are TRBV11-2 and TRBJ2-5, with D perhaps assigned TRBD1 or TRBD2 (5 bases each). The CDR3 spans 13 residues. CDR1 and CDR2 (germline): SGHAT, FQNNGV. The V gene lost 2 bases and the J gene lost 5 bases, with 9 bases spanning the gap. CDR3: CASSLFWGETQYF. DNA for the CDR3: TGTGCCAGCAGCTTATTTTGGGGGGAGACCCAGTACTTC.

The sample holds many counts of this clonotype. V gene TRBV7-2 combines with J gene TRBJ2-1; the match to TRBD1 covers 10 bases. Trimming at V came to 8 bases and at J to 10 bases, leaving 14 bases not matched to a gene. CDR1 and CDR2 (germline): SGHTA, FQGNSA. The CDR3 covers 15 residues. DNA of the CDR3: TGTGCCAGCCTAGCCAAGACAGGGGGCACGGGGGAGCAGTTCTTC. It is translated as CASLAKTGGTGEQFF.

The V and J genes are TRBV28 and TRBJ2-7; D remains ambiguous. The CDR3 has 14 residues. The V end was cut by 0 bases, the J end by 7 bases, with 13 bases between. Germline CDR1 and CDR2: MDHEN and SYDVKM. DNA of the CDR3: TGTGCCAGCAGTTTATGGGCAACCTTGGGGGAGCAGTACTTC. Its translation: CASSLWATLGEQYF.

This clonotype has a count of ten or more. The CDR3 loop reads CASSYSFGLWGETQYF. Written as DNA, the CDR3 is TGTGCCAGCAGTTACTCTTTCGGTCTTTGGGGGGAGACCCAGTACTTC. This sequence joins TRBV6-2 or TRBV6-3 and TRBJ2-5; D is possibly TRBD1 or TRBD2 (5 bases each). The V gene's germline CDR1 is MNHEY and CDR2 SVGEGT. The CDR3 is made up of 16 amino acids. V was trimmed by 0 bases and J by 5 bases, leaving 16 bases between them.

This clonotype appeared a few times. The chain links TRBV6-2 or TRBV6-3 to TRBJ2-7, with TRBD1 as a possible D gene (6 bases). The CDR3 has 17 residues. Germline V gives CDR1 MNHEY, CDR2 SVGEGT. V was cut by 2 bases and J by 1 base, with 18 bases left in between. CDR3 sequence reads: CASSYGAGERLSYEQYF. The CDR3 DNA reads as TGTGCCAGCAGTTACGGGGCAGGGGAGCGTCTTTCCTACGAGCAGTACTTC.

This clonotype has at least ten counts. The rearrangement uses TRBV19 and TRBJ1-4; D not resolved. Between the trimmed V and J ends, which lost 6 bases and 4 bases, there was a span of 21 bases. Germline CDR1 is LNHDA and CDR2 is SQIVND (reference sequence). CDR3 length equals 17 residues. Here the CDR3 reads CASSLIPRHRGNEKLFF. The CDR3 region has the DNA TGTGCCAGTAGCTTGATCCCCAGACACCGCGGTAATGAAAAACTGTTTTTT.

This clonotype was observed many times. The rearrangement links TRBV2 to TRBJ1-3; D perhaps matches TRBD1 (6 bases). Trimming pared 4 bases from V and 6 bases from J, leaving 10 bases between. The CDR3 sequence is 13 residues long. CDR1 SNHLY and CDR2 FYNNEI come from the germline V gene. The DNA for the CDR3 is TGTGCCAGCAGTGTTCAGGGGACAAACACCATATATTTT. As protein: CASSVQGTNTIYF.

This clonotype was seen repeatedly, ten times or more. The chain is built from TRBV14 and TRBJ2-3; no reliable D call. Trimming left V 4 bases short and J 11 bases short, with 25 bases between. Germline values: CDR1 SGHDN, CDR2 FVKESK. The CDR3 has 16 residues. The CDR3 protein is CASSPTSLDTSLWQYF. CDR3 DNA sequence: TGTGCCAGCAGCCCGACTTCCCTCGATACCAGTTTATGGCAGTATTTT.

This chain uses TRBV19 with TRBJ2-7; D not resolved. V was clipped by 4 bases and J by 3 bases, with 10 bases between them. The CDR3 extends over 13 amino acids. Germline V lookup: CDR1 LNHDA, CDR2 SQIVND (reference sequence). CDR3 amino acids: CASSTARDYEQYF. DNA for the CDR3: TGTGCCAGTAGTACGGCCAGAGACTACGAGCAGTACTTC.

About this clonotype: A much bigger clone sits one base away, suggesting this may be a read error. No conserved phenylalanine or tryptophan is present at the end of the CDR3, so a read error is the likely explanation. It is unclear where the CDR3 begins or ends on the DNA, so no DNA is shown, and the CDR3 is as TCRdb lists it. The chain has TRBV7-2 and TRBJ1-1; the D call of TRBD1 is as the table states it, not checked on the DNA. Termini included, the CDR3 measures 13 amino acids. The germline V gene has CDR1 SGHTA and CDR2 FQGNSA. This chain's CDR3 is CASSLGALGGTFL.

The table lists this clonotype with many counts. Germline and junction disagree at one end, which may indicate a read error. The chain carries TRBV25-1 and TRBJ2-5; weak D call: TRBD2 (5 bases). The CDR3 contains 11 residues. In germline, CDR1 is MGHDK, CDR2 SYGVNS. CDR3 coding DNA: TGCGCCAGCGGTCTCGGAGAGACCCAGTACTTC. Protein: CASGLGETQYF.

This clonotype was seen many times. J is TRBJ2-7 and V is TRBV20-1, with no clear D. CDR3 length: 12 residues. Deletions cut 6 bases from V and 2 bases from J, with 11 bases between. Per germline, CDR1 DFQATT and CDR2 SNEGSKA (reference sequence). CDR3 sequence reads: CSASTGAYEQYF. CDR3 coding DNA: TGCAGTGCAAGCACCGGAGCCTACGAGCAGTACTTC.

This clonotype has ten or more counts. J is TRBJ2-1 and V is TRBV5-1; the match to TRBD2 covers 9 bases. Germline CDR1 SGHRS, CDR2 YFSETQ. V lost 2 bases and J lost 2; bases outside the gene matches: 5. The CDR3 has 16 residues. This CDR3 is CASSLKREVPYNEQFF. Here the CDR3 DNA reads TGCGCCAGCAGCTTAAAGCGGGAGGTTCCCTACAATGAGCAGTTCTTC.

This clonotype showed up many times. V is TRBV29-1 and J is TRBJ2-5, with TRBD2 as a possible D gene (5 bases). In germline, CDR1 is SQVTM, CDR2 ANQGSEA. The CDR3 has 12 residues. V dropped 1 base and J dropped 5 bases, with 8 bases sitting between them. This CDR3 reads CSVEAGGETQYF. The CDR3 bases are TGCAGCGTTGAAGCAGGCGGGGAGACCCAGTACTTC.

V usage is TRBV2 and J usage is TRBJ2-3; 10 bases match TRBD2. From germline, CDR1 is SNHLY and CDR2 FYNNEI. This CDR3 has 18 residues. The V gene end was trimmed by 5 bases and the J gene end by 1 base; junction bases not matched to a gene: 12. The chain's CDR3 is CASSPAPPGTSGTDTQYF. The CDR3 region has the DNA TGTGCCAGCAGTCCAGCCCCTCCCGGGACTAGCGGCACAGATACGCAGTATTTT.

This clonotype has at least ten counts. The chain combines TRBV13 with TRBJ1-5; no firm D call. Germline CDR1 PRHDT, CDR2 FYEKMQ (reference sequence). The V gene lost 3 bases and the J gene lost 4 bases, with 7 bases spanning the gap. This CDR3 has 13 amino acids. CDR3 bases: TGTGCCAGCAGCTTGTTTAGAAATCAGCCCCAGCATTTT. It codes for CASSLFRNQPQHF. Together with reference TRBV13 and TRBJ1-5, the CDR3 gives the full variable domain: AAGVIQSPRHLIKEKRETATLKCYPIPRHDTVYWYQQGPGQDPQFLISFYEKMQSDKGSIPDRFSAQQFSDYHSELNMSSLELGDSALYFCASSLFRNQPQHFGDGTRLSIL.

This clonotype occurred a few times. This chain uses TRBV19 with TRBJ2-1, with 7 bases matching TRBD1. The V gene's germline CDR1 is LNHDA and CDR2 SQIVND (reference sequence). Trimming removed 6 bases from V and 0 bases from J; junction bases left unmatched: 14. The CDR3 loop spans 18 amino acids. CDR3 in DNA: TGTGCCAGTAGCACACAGGGTTCTCCAGGGGGCTCCTACAATGAGCAGTTCTTC. Protein: CASSTQGSPGGSYNEQFF.

The chain is built from TRBV5-5 and TRBJ2-7; perhaps TRBD1 as D (6 bases). With 4 bases removed from V and 0 bases from J, the gap between germline ends came to 14 bases. Germline-derived CDR1 and CDR2 are SGHKS and YYEKEE (reference sequence). The CDR3 extends over 15 amino acids. CDR3 loop: CASSRETGRSYEQYF. CDR3 bases: TGTGCCAGCAGCCGAGAGACAGGCCGCTCCTACGAGCAGTACTTC.

On this clonotype: A read error may account for a junction end that differs from germline. The chain employs TRBV7-6 and TRBJ2-7; 7 bases are shared with TRBD2. The germline CDR1 and CDR2 sequences are SGHVS and FNYEAQ. The CDR3 runs to 13 residues. The CDR3 DNA sequence: TGTGCCTGCAGCCAGGGACTATCGGGGGAGCAGTACTTC. It yields the protein CACSQGLSGEQYF.